The 26 T cell receptor beta chains reported below all come from one sample, sequenced in a study of blood T cell repertoires in COVID-19. Sequenced by immunoSEQ multiplex PCR; TCRdb stores in-frame clones only, minus some. The table shows tens of thousands of clones, with roughly 87% occurring only once. Sequencing used peripheral blood. All receptors come from a woman aged 50 to 60 with acute or convalescent COVID-19.

The rearrangement uses TRBV4-2 and TRBJ1-6; D is possibly TRBD1 (6 bases). The CDR3 totals 14 residues. CDR1 is LGHNA and CDR2 is YNFKEQ in the germline V gene. The germline V and J ends were trimmed by 4 bases and 7 bases, with 11 bases remaining between them. Here the CDR3 DNA reads TGTGCCAGCAGCCCCCAGGACAGAAATTCACCCCTCCACTTT. Its protein is CASSPQDRNSPLHF.

J is TRBJ1-2 and V is TRBV6-5; 8 positions agree with TRBD1. Germline V CDR1 and CDR2: MNHEY, SVGAGI. This CDR3 spans 14 amino acids. Trimming removed 5 bases from V and 4 bases from J; junction bases left unmatched: 6. This CDR3 reads CASSTTGGVYGYTF. CDR3 sequence (DNA): TGTGCCAGCAGTACCACAGGGGGTGTCTATGGCTACACCTTC.

CDR3 amino acids: CAISGEREGYEQYF. The CDR3 DNA reads as TGTGCCATCAGTGGCGAGCGGGAGGGCTACGAGCAGTACTTC. This chain joins TRBV10-3 and TRBJ2-7; TRBD2 matches at 10 bases. Germline loops: CDR1 ENHRY, CDR2 SYGVKD. The CDR3 runs to 14 residues. V was clipped by 4 bases and J by 3 bases; unmatched bases: 3.

The chain employs TRBV27 and TRBJ1-2, with 7 bases aligning to TRBD1. This CDR3 region has 13 residues. The germline gives CDR1 MNHEY, CDR2 SMNVEV (reference sequence). After removal of 5 bases from V and 8 bases from J, the junction contained 8 bases not matched to a gene. CDR3 sequence (DNA): TGTGCCAGCAGTGACAGGGTCGCGTGGGGCTACACCTTC. Translated, it gives CASSDRVAWGYTF.

As regards this clone: At one end, the junction sequence differs from germline, possibly due to a read error. This sequence joins TRBV9 and TRBJ1-1; 7 bases map to TRBD1. CDR1 and CDR2 from the germline V gene are SGDLS and YYNGEE. This CDR3 spans 15 amino acids. CDR3 in amino acids: CASSVFQDRLTGAFF. The CDR3 DNA reads as TGTGCCAGCAGCGTATTTCAGGACAGGCTTACTGGAGCTTTCTTT.

This clone was counted once. The V and J genes are TRBV3-1 (or the pseudogene TRBV3-2) and TRBJ1-6, with 7 nucleotides matching TRBD1. The CDR3 loop spans 12 amino acids. Trimming at V came to 6 bases and at J to 7 bases, leaving 0 bases not matched to a gene. Germline CDR1 LGHDT, CDR2 YNNKEL (reference sequence). The CDR3 nucleotides are TGTGCCAGCAGGACAGGGAATTCACCCCTCCACTTT. Amino acid sequence: CASRTGNSPLHF.

The chain uses TRBV6-5 and TRBJ2-7, with 8 nucleotides matching TRBD2. This CDR3 contains 14 residues. V shed 6 bases, J shed 5 bases, and the junction held 9 bases outside the gene matches. Germline CDR1 MNHEY, CDR2 SVGAGI. Written as DNA, the CDR3 is TGTGCCAGCAGCGCGGTTAGCGGGACAAACGAGCAGTACTTC. This translates into CASSAVSGTNEQYF.

This clone showed up just once. The genes are TRBV6-2 or TRBV6-3 and TRBJ2-1; 7 bases agree with TRBD2. The V segment lost 2 bases and the J segment 5 bases; nucleotides outside the gene matches: 6. This CDR3 is built from 15 residues. Germline lookup yields CDR1 MNHEY and CDR2 SVGEGT. CDR3 in amino acids: CASSYPDGLDNEQFF. CDR3 sequence (DNA): TGTGCCAGCAGTTACCCCGATGGACTAGACAATGAGCAGTTCTTC.

V gene TRBV5-6 combines with J gene TRBJ1-2; D is unclear. Per germline, CDR1 SGHDT and CDR2 YYEEEE. The CDR3 has 16 amino acids. Trimming took 1 base from V and 0 from J, leaving 13 bases between them. As DNA, the CDR3 is TGTGCCAGCAGCTTGATGGGCGCAACGGCTAACTATGGCTACACCTTC. Amino acids: CASSLMGATANYGYTF.

This clone showed up just once. The chain carries TRBV30 and TRBJ2-3; possible D gene TRBD2, 5 bases. The ends were cut back, 3 bases at V and 7 bases at J, with 14 bases in the middle. The length of the CDR3 is 13 residues. CDR1 and CDR2 from the germline V gene are GTSNPN and SVGIG (reference sequence). In nucleotides, the CDR3 is TGTGCCTGGAGCCTAGGGAGTGGAAATACGCAGTATTTT. It codes for CAWSLGSGNTQYF.

This clone has a single count. CDR3 bases: TGTGCCAGCAGCTTAGTACTAGCGGGCTACGCTCCCAATGAGCAGTTCTTC. Protein: CASSLVLAGYAPNEQFF. This chain uses TRBV11-2 with TRBJ2-1; 9 positions match TRBD2. This CDR3 comprises 17 residues. Per germline, CDR1 SGHAT and CDR2 FQNNGV. Unmatched junction bases numbered 10, after V lost 1 base and J lost 6 bases.

This chain joins TRBV5-5 and TRBJ1-4, with 9 bases fitting TRBD1. J gave up 7 bases and V 1 base, and 5 bases lay outside the gene matches. This CDR3 is 15 amino acids long. Looked up from germline, CDR1 is SGHKS and CDR2 is YYEKEE (reference sequence). CDR3 DNA: TGTGCCAGCAGCTTGAAGGGACAGGGCCGTGAAAAACTGTTTTTT. Translated: CASSLKGQGREKLFF.

The V gene is TRBV7-2, the J gene TRBJ2-1; 14 bases line up with TRBD2. The CDR3 is 17 amino acids. Germline V gene data show CDR1 as SGHTA and CDR2 as FQGNSA. Germline trimming cut 7 bases from V and 3 bases from J; bases unmatched to any gene: 8. The CDR3 is CASTPTSGRAYYNEQFF. The CDR3 nucleotides read TGTGCCAGCACCCCGACTAGCGGGAGGGCCTACTACAATGAGCAGTTCTTC. Full variable domain (missing parts from reference TRBV7-2 and TRBJ2-1): GAGVSQSPSNKVTEKGKDVELRCDPISGHTALYWYRQSLGQGLEFLIYFQGNSAPDKSGLPSDRFSAERTGGSVSTLTIQRTQQEDSAVYLCASTPTSGRAYYNEQFFGPGTRLTVL.

This rearrangement joins TRBV3-1 (or the pseudogene TRBV3-2) to TRBJ2-3; 12 bases agree with TRBD2. V was clipped by 8 bases and J by 6 bases; unmatched bases: 6. The germline gives CDR1 LGHDT, CDR2 YNNKEL (reference sequence). The CDR3 has 14 amino acids. The CDR3 sequence is CASGRLAGEDTQYF. The CDR3, as DNA: TGTGCCAGCGGCCGACTAGCGGGAGAGGATACGCAGTATTTT.

Written as DNA, the CDR3 is TGCGCCAGCAGCCCCTGGGGGCAGGCAGGGGGCTACACCTTC. Translating gives CASSPWGQAGGYTF. V is TRBV4-1 and J is TRBJ1-2; tentative D call: TRBD1 (6 bases). Trimming stripped 4 bases from V and 8 bases from J, with 17 bases between. The CDR3 totals 14 residues. Germline V lookup: CDR1 MGHRA, CDR2 YSYEKL.

The V and J genes are TRBV11-1 and TRBJ2-7; unclear D gene. The V end was cut by 4 bases, the J end by 2 bases, with 12 bases between. This CDR3 spans 14 amino acids. CDR1 and CDR2 (germline): SGHAT, FQDESV (reference sequence). CDR3 loop: CASSSSRSAYEQYF. CDR3 bases: TGTGCCAGCAGCTCGTCCCGGTCGGCCTACGAGCAGTACTTC.

The chain couples TRBV18 to TRBJ2-7; perhaps TRBD2 as D (5 bases). Deletions cut 5 bases from V and 6 bases from J, with 20 bases between. This CDR3 has 15 amino acids. Germline lookup yields CDR1 KGHSH and CDR2 LQKENI. The CDR3 DNA sequence: TGTGCCAGCTCAAATAACTTAGCATCCGCGGGCGAGCAGTACTTC. Translated, it gives CASSNNLASAGEQYF.

The rearrangement uses TRBV5-1 and TRBJ2-7; D is unclear. This CDR3 has 13 amino acids. Trimming cost V 0 bases and J 2 bases, with 6 bases left between them. In germline, CDR1 is SGHRS, CDR2 YFSETQ. The CDR3 nucleotides are TGCGCCAGCAGCTTGGACCTACCCTACGAGCAGTACTTC. It specifies CASSLDLPYEQYF.

The chain joins TRBV27 to TRBJ2-3; D uncertain. The V end lost 5 bases, the J end lost 1 base, and 4 bases lay between the germline ends. Looked up from germline, CDR1 is MNHEY and CDR2 is SMNVEV (reference sequence). The CDR3 is 12 amino acids. The CDR3 spells CASSPGTDTQYF. The CDR3, as DNA: TGTGCCAGCAGTCCAGGCACAGATACGCAGTATTTT.

The chain employs TRBV12-3 or TRBV12-4 and TRBJ1-3; D remains ambiguous. This CDR3 is 12 amino acids long. V was trimmed by 3 bases and J by 7 bases, leaving 7 bases between them. CDR3 bases: TGTGCCAGCAGTTTGTGGGAGAACACCATATATTTT. This codes for CASSLWENTIYF.

The table lists this clone with a few counts. V usage is TRBV7-9 and J usage is TRBJ2-7; 10 bases agree with TRBD2. With V trimmed by 5 bases and J by 0 bases, 4 bases remained unmatched. CDR3 size: 15 residues. Germline CDR1 and CDR2: SEHNR and FQNEAQ (reference sequence). The CDR3 coding sequence is TGTGCCAGCAGCGAAACTAGCGGGATCTCCTACGAGCAGTACTTC. Protein product: CASSETSGISYEQYF.

The chain joins TRBV6-5 to TRBJ1-5, with 7 bases aligning to TRBD1. The CDR3 is 15 amino acids. Trimming at V came to 6 bases and at J to 2 bases, leaving 7 bases not matched to a gene. Germline V gene sequence: CDR1 MNHEY, CDR2 SVGAGI. The CDR3 DNA follows: TGTGCCAGCAGAACCGGGACAGCACGCAATCAGCCCCAGCATTTT. Translation: CASRTGTARNQPQHF.

The chain carries TRBV7-2 and TRBJ2-4, with 13 positions matching TRBD2. V shed 4 bases and J 9 bases; nucleotides not matched to a gene: 9. The CDR3 is 16 residues long. Germline-derived CDR1 and CDR2 are SGHTA and FQGNSA. The CDR3 loop is CASSSGGTSGERIQYF. For the CDR3, the DNA is TGTGCCAGCAGCTCGGGGGGGACTAGCGGGGAGCGCATTCAGTACTTC.

The CDR3 region is CASRPGQVTGELFF. The CDR3 nucleotides read TGCGCCAGCAGACCGGGACAGGTGACCGGGGAGCTGTTTTTT. V and J are TRBV5-1 and TRBJ2-2; TRBD1 matches 8 bases. Germline CDR1 is SGHRS and CDR2 is YFSETQ. The CDR3 has 14 residues. V trimming: 5 bases; J trimming: 5 bases; junction bases outside the gene matches: 5.

The V gene is TRBV30, the J gene TRBJ1-2; TRBD1 matches 12 bases. Germline-derived CDR1 and CDR2 are GTSNPN and SVGIG (reference sequence). V was pared by 3 bases and J by 8 bases, with 7 bases of the junction left unmatched. The CDR3 length is 14 residues. The CDR3, as DNA: TGTGCCTGGAGGGGACAGGGGGCAGCGAAAGGCTACACCTTC. It codes for CAWRGQGAAKGYTF.

The J gene is TRBJ1-6, the V gene TRBV7-9, with D uncertain. The germline V and J ends were trimmed by 2 bases and 8 bases, with 4 bases remaining between them. CDR3 length equals 12 residues. Germline CDR1 and CDR2: SEHNR and FQNEAQ (reference sequence). The CDR3 loop is CASSLPDSPLHF. CDR3 nucleotides: TGTGCCAGCAGCTTACCAGATTCACCCCTCCACTTT.